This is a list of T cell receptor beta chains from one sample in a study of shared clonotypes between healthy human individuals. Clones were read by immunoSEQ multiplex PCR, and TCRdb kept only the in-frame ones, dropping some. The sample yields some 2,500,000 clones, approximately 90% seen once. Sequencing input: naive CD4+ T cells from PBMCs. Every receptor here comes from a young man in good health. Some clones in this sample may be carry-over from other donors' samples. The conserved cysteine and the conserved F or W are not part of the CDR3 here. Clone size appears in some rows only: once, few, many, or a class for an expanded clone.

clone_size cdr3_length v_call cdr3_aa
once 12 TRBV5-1 ASSLTGDRGEQY
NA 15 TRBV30 AWERDGRGRGFGGYT
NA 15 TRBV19 ASSILTGALNTGELF
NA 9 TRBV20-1 SSGGGNEQY
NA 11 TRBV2 ASREERYNEQF
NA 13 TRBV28 ASSPRDRRLLAQH
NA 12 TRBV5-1 ASSLDRVHNEQF
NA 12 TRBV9 ASSASGTNNEQF
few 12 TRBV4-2 ASSRDRANEKLF
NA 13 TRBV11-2 ASSHEGVRSYEQY
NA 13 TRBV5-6 ASSLGGRAVDEQY
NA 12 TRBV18 ASSPGLAGYEQY
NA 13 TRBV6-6 ASSYSSDRQETQY
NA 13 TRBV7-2 ASSPSGITSYEQY
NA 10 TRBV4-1 ASSQIADTQY
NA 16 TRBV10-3 AISESKGLAGSQETQY
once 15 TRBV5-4 ASSLAVAGGAPYEQY